What follows are 4 T cell receptor beta chains derived from one specimen sequenced in a study of cytomegalovirus exposure and HLA in healthy donors. Both 60 Vbeta primers and 13 Jbeta primers went into the PCR. This table comes from immunoSEQ multiplex PCR, and its TCRdb copy is limited to in-frame clones, with some not included. The sample gives approximately 160,000 clones, around 83% of which show up once; less than 5% is in the top ten. The sample consisted of PBMCs. The origin of the receptors is a man in his fifties or sixties in good health and CMV-seropositive.

This chain links TRBV10-1 with TRBJ1-5; D gene uncertain. CDR3 length: 14 residues. Looked up from germline, CDR1 is WNHNN and CDR2 is SYGVQD (reference sequence). V lost 6 bases, J lost 3 bases, and 12 bases lay in between. The CDR3 here is CASSPDSNNQPQHF. CDR3 DNA: TGCGCCAGCAGCCCGGACTCTAACAATCAGCCCCAGCATTTT.

This clone was detected only a few times. The DNA for the CDR3 is TGTGCCAGTGAAAGTTGGGGGGGCGGTAACTATGGCTACACCTTC. This gives the protein CASESWGGGNYGYTF. The V gene is TRBV25-1, the J gene TRBJ1-2, with a possible D match to TRBD1 (6 bases). V shed 9 bases and J shed 1 base, with 18 bases lying between them. The CDR3 extends over 15 amino acids. CDR1 is MGHDK, CDR2 SYGVNS, per germline.

CDR3 sequence: CASSLSKRGLAADEETQYF. CDR3 nucleotides: TGCGCCAGCAGCCTATCCAAGAGGGGACTAGCGGCTGACGAAGAGACCCAGTACTTC. This rearrangement joins TRBV4-1 to TRBJ2-5, with 11 bases aligning to TRBD2. J lost 3 bases, V lost 4 bases, and 16 bases had no gene match. In germline, CDR1 is MGHRA, CDR2 YSYEKL. This CDR3 is 19 amino acids long.

The chain combines TRBV5-1 with TRBJ2-7; TRBD1 might be the D (5 bases). V was cut by 1 base and J by 2 bases, with 13 bases left in between. This CDR3 spans 15 amino acids. Germline values: CDR1 SGHRS, CDR2 YFSETQ. The CDR3 sequence: CASSLPSGMPYEQYF. CDR3 nucleotides: TGCGCCAGCAGCTTGCCGTCAGGGATGCCCTACGAGCAGTACTTC.